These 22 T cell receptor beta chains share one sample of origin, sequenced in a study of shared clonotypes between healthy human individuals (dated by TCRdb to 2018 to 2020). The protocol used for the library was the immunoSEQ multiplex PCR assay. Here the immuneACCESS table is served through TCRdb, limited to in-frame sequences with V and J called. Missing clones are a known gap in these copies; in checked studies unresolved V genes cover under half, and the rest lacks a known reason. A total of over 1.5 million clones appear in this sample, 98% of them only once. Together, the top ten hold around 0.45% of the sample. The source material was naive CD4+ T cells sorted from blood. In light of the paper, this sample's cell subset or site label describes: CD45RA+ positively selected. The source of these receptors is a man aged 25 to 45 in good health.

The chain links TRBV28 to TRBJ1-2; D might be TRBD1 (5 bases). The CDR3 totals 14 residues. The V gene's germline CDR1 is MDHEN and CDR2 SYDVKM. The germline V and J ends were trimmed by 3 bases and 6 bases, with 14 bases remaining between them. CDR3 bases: TGTGCCAGCAGTTTTTCGTGGTCGGGGGATGGCTACACCTTC. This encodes CASSFSWSGDGYTF.

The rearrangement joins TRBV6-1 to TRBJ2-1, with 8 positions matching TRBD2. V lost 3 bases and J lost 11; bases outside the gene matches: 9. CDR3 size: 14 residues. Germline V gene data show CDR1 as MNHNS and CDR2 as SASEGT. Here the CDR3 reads CASSDVWREAKQFF. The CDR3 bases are TGTGCCAGCAGTGATGTGTGGCGGGAGGCCAAGCAGTTCTTC.

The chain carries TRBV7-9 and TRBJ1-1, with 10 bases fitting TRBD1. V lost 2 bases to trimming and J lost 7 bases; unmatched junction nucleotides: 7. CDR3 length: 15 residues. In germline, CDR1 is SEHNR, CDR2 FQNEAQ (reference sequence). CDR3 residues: CASSLMTGGDGEAFF. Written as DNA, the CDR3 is TGTGCCAGCAGCTTAATGACAGGGGGCGACGGTGAAGCTTTCTTT.

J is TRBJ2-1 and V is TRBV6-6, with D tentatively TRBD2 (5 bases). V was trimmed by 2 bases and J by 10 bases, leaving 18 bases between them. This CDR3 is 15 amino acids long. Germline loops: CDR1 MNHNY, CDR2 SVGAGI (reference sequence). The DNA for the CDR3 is TGTGCCAGCAGTTACGGCCGTATAGCGAGGGCCGAGCAGTTCTTC. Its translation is CASSYGRIARAEQFF.

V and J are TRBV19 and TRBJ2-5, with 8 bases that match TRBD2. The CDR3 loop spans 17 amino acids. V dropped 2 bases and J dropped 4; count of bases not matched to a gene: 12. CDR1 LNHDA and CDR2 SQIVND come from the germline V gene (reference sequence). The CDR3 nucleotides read TGTGCCAGTAGTATATTCAGCGGGAGTTCATGGCCAGAGACCCAGTACTTC. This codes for CASSIFSGSSWPETQYF.

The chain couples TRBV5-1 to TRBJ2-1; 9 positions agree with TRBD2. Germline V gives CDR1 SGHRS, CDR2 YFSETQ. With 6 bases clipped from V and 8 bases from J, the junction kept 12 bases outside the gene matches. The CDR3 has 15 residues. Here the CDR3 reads CASIDSGSGYDEQFF. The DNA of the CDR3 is TGCGCCAGCATAGATAGCGGGAGCGGGTACGATGAGCAGTTCTTC.

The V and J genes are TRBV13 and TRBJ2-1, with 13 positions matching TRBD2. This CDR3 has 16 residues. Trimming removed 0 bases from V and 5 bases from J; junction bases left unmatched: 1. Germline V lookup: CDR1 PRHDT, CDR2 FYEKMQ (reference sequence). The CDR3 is CASSLGGTSGNNEQFF. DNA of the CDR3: TGTGCCAGCAGCTTAGGCGGGACTAGCGGGAACAATGAGCAGTTCTTC.

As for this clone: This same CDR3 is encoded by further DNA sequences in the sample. This CDR3 reads CASSLLGGGELFF. The DNA of the CDR3 is TGTGCCAGTAGCCTGCTAGGCGGCGGGGAGCTGTTTTTT. The genes are TRBV19 and TRBJ2-2, with D unresolved. The germline V and J ends were trimmed by 6 bases and 7 bases, with 12 bases remaining between them. CDR3 length equals 13 residues. The V gene's germline CDR1 is LNHDA and CDR2 SQIVND (reference sequence). Using reference TRBV19 and TRBJ2-2 for the parts outside the CDR3, the full variable domain is DGGITQSPKYLFRKEGQNVTLSCEQNLNHDAMYWYRQDPGQGLRLIYYSQIVNDFQKGDIAEGYSVSREKKESFPLTVTSAQKNPTAFYLCASSLLGGGELFFGEGSRLTVL.

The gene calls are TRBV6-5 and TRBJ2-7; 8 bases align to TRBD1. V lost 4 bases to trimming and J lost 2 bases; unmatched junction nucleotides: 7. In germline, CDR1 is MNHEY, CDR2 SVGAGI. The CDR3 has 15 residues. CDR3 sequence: CASSLQGVPPYEQYF. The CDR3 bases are TGTGCCAGCAGTTTACAGGGGGTTCCTCCCTACGAGCAGTACTTC.

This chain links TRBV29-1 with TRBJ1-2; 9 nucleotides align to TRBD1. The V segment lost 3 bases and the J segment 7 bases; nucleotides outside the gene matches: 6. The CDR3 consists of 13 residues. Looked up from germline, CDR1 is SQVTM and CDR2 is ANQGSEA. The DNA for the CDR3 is TGCAGCGTTGACGGGACAGGGAGGGTTGGCTACACCTTC. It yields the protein CSVDGTGRVGYTF.

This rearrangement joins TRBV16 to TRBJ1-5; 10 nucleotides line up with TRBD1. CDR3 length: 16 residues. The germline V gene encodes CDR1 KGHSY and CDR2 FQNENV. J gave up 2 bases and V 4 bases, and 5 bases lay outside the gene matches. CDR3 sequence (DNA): TGTGCCAGCAGCCTCCGGACAGGGGGTGGCAATCAGCCCCAGCATTTT. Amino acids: CASSLRTGGGNQPQHF.

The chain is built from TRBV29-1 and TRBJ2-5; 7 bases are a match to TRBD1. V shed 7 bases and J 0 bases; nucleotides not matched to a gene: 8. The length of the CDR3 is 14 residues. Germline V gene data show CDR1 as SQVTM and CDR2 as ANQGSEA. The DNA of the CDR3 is TGCAGCGAATGGGACAGTCGGTACCAAGAGACCCAGTACTTC. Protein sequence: CSEWDSRYQETQYF.

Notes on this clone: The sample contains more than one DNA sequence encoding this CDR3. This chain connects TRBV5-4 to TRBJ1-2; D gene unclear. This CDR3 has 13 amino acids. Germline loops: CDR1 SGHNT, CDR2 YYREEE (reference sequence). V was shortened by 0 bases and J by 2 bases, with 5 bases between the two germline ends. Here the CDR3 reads CASSLGQNYGYTF. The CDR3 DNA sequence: TGTGCCAGCAGCTTGGGTCAGAACTATGGCTACACCTTC.

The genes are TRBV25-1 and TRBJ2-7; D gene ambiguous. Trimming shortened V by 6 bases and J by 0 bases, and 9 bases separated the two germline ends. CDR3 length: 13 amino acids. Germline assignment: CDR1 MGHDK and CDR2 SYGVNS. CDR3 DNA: TGTGCCAGCAGAGAGACAAGCTCCTACGAGCAGTACTTC. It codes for CASRETSSYEQYF.

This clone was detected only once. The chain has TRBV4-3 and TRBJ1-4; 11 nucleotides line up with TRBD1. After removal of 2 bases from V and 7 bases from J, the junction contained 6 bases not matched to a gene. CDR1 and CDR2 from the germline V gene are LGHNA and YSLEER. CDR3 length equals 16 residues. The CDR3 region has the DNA TGCGCCAGCAGCCAACTTTCCGGGACAGGGGGTGAAAAACTGTTTTTT. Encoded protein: CASSQLSGTGGEKLFF.

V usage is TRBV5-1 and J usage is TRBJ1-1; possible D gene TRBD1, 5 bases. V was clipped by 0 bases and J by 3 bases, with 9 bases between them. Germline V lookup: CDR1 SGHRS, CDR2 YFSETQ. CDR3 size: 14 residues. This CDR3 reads CASSLAGGDTEAFF. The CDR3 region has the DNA TGCGCCAGCAGCTTGGCTGGGGGTGACACTGAAGCTTTCTTT.

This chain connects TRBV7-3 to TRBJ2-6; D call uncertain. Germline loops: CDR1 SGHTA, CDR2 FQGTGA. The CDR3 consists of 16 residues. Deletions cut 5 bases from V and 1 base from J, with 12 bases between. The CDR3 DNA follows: TGTGCCAGCAGCCCTAAGGGTGGGTCTGGGGCCAACGTCCTGACTTTC. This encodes CASSPKGGSGANVLTF.

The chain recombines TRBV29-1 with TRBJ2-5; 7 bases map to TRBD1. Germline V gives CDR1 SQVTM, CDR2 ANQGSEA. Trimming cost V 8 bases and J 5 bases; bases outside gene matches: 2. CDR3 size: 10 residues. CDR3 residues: CSTRGETQYF. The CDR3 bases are TGCAGCACCAGGGGGGAGACCCAGTACTTC.

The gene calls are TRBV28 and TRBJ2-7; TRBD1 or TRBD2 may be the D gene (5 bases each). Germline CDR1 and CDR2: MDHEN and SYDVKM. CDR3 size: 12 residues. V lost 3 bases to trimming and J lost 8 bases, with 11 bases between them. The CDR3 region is CASSFRGSQQYF. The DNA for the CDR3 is TGTGCCAGCAGTTTCCGGGGCAGTCAGCAGTACTTC.

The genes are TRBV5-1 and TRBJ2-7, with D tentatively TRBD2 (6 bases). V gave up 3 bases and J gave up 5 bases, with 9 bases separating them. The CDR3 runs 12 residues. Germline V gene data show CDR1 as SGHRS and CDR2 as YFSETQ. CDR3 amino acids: CASSWPGDEQYF. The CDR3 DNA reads TGCGCCAGCAGCTGGCCGGGGGACGAGCAGTACTTC. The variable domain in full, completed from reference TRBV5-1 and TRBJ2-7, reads KAGVTQTPRYLIKTRGQQVTLSCSPISGHRSVSWYQQTPGQGLQFLFEYFSETQRNKGNFPGRFSGRQFSNSRSEMNVSTLELGDSALYLCASSWPGDEQYFGPGTRLTVT.

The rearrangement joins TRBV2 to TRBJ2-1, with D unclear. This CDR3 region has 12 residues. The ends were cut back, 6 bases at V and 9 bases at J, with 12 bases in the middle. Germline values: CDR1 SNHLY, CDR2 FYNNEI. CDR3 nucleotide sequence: TGTGCCAGCAGAAGGGAAGGGATTGAGCAGTTCTTC. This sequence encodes CASRREGIEQFF.

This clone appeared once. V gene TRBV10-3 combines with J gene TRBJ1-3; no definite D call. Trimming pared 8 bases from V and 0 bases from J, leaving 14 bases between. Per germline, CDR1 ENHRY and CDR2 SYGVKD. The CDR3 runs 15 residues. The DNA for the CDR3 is TGTGCCATCGGAACCCCAGGACCCTCTGGAAACACCATATATTTT. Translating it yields CAIGTPGPSGNTIYF.